The 9 T cell receptor beta chains in this list originate from one sample, sequenced in a study of T-cell reconstitution after alpha-beta-depleted transplantation in children. The TCRbeta library was prepared with unique molecular identifiers. TCRdb analysed the PCR reads with MiXCR anew, one entry per CDR3 protein. The sample lists more than 500,000 distinct CDR3 sequences; about an eighth were seen once. Source: PBMCs, mostly from graft donor cells, taken 180 days after TCRalphabeta/CD19-depleted stem cell transplant. These receptors all come from a female patient aged 2-15 years who had a stem cell transplant for aplastic anemia, so the T cells may come from the graft donor.

V usage is TRBV20-1 and J usage is TRBJ2-5; weak D call: TRBD1 (5 bases). Trimming shortened V by 0 bases and J by 5 bases, and 13 bases separated the two germline ends. The length of the CDR3 is 14 residues. Germline lookup yields CDR1 DFQATT and CDR2 SNEGSKA (reference sequence). This CDR3 reads CSARDPRGGETQYF. CDR3 nucleotides: TGCAGTGCTAGAGATCCAAGGGGCGGCGAGACCCAGTACTTC.

The genes are TRBV2 and TRBJ2-1; D is ambiguous. Germline V gene lookup returns CDR1 SNHLY and CDR2 FYNNEI. The V and J ends lost 6 bases and 0 bases respectively, with 15 bases between them. The CDR3 covers 16 residues. For the CDR3, the DNA is TGTGCCAGCAGATCATTCGACACGAGCTCCTACAATGAGCAGTTCTTC. Amino acids: CASRSFDTSSYNEQFF.

The V and J genes are TRBV4-3 and TRBJ1-6; D perhaps matches TRBD1 (6 bases). This CDR3 is 15 amino acids long. V was clipped by 0 bases and J by 10 bases, with 13 bases between them. Germline V CDR1 and CDR2: LGHNA, YSLEER. CDR3 residues: CASSQDWGANSPLHF. In DNA, the CDR3 is TGCGCCAGCAGCCAAGATTGGGGGGCAAACTCACCCCTCCACTTT.

This clonotype was counted only a few times. The chain combines TRBV6-1 with TRBJ1-5; unclear D gene. This CDR3 spans 17 amino acids. Germline V CDR1 and CDR2: MNHNS, SASEGT. V gave up 5 bases and J gave up 6 bases, with 23 bases separating them. This CDR3 reads CASSKRFSGQFFQPQHF. The CDR3 coding sequence is TGTGCCAGCAGTAAACGGTTCTCGGGCCAGTTTTTTCAGCCCCAGCATTTT.

The chain employs TRBV11-2 and TRBJ2-1, with 10 nucleotides matching TRBD2. Germline V gene data show CDR1 as SGHAT and CDR2 as FQNNGV. With 3 bases clipped from V and 8 bases from J, the junction kept 13 bases outside the gene matches. The CDR3 has 17 residues. This chain's CDR3 is CASSLRGLAFLGDEQFF. In DNA form, the CDR3 reads TGTGCCAGCAGCTTGCGGGGACTAGCGTTCCTGGGCGATGAGCAGTTCTTC.

V is TRBV5-1 and J is TRBJ2-1, with D perhaps matching TRBD2 (6 bases). The CDR3 covers 17 residues. The germline V and J ends were trimmed by 4 bases and 1 base, with 18 bases remaining between them. Germline V gene data show CDR1 as SGHRS and CDR2 as YFSETQ. The CDR3 DNA reads as TGCGCCAGCAGCACCCGTAGTGTGGGGACTTCCTACAATGAGCAGTTCTTC. Protein sequence: CASSTRSVGTSYNEQFF.

This clonotype was seen a few times. The chain has TRBV27 and TRBJ1-1; perhaps TRBD1 as D (6 bases). The CDR3 contains 14 residues. The germline V and J ends were trimmed by 5 bases and 4 bases, with 14 bases remaining between them. The V gene's germline CDR1 is MNHEY and CDR2 SMNVEV (reference sequence). The CDR3 sequence is CASSATTTGTEAFF. CDR3 bases: TGTGCCAGCAGTGCCACCACGACAGGCACTGAAGCTTTCTTT.

The chain couples TRBV12-3 or TRBV12-4 to TRBJ2-7; 10 nucleotides align to TRBD2. This CDR3 region has 15 residues. V dropped 6 bases and J dropped 3; count of bases not matched to a gene: 8. The CDR3 coding sequence is TGTGCCAGCAGCCTAAGGACTAGCGGAGACTACGAGCAGTACTTC. Translated, it gives CASSLRTSGDYEQYF.

The chain is built from TRBV20-1 and TRBJ2-7, with 11 nucleotides matching TRBD1. CDR3 size: 14 residues. After removal of 4 bases from V and 4 bases from J, the junction contained 6 bases not matched to a gene. The germline V gene has CDR1 DFQATT and CDR2 SNEGSKA (reference sequence). CDR3 loop: CSATRTGGAYEQYF. The CDR3 DNA sequence: TGCAGTGCTACCAGGACAGGGGGCGCGTACGAGCAGTACTTC.